This entry lists 28 T cell receptor beta chains sequenced from one sample in a study of T cell changes during pregnancy in multiple sclerosis. Assay: immunoSEQ multiplex PCR; the TCRdb copy retains only in-frame clones and omits some. The profile covers some 60,000 clones, with 93% appearing a single time and under 2% taken by the ten largest. The specimen was peripheral blood, collected after pregnancy. The receptors were sampled from a female donor with multiple sclerosis, enrolled in a pregnancy study.

The CDR3 is CASKQGNEKLFF. The CDR3 region has the DNA TGTGCCAGCAAACAGGGGAATGAAAAACTGTTTTTT. This chain joins TRBV6-5 and TRBJ1-4; 7 nucleotides line up with TRBD1. The CDR3 covers 12 residues. V trimming: 7 bases; J trimming: 5 bases; junction bases outside the gene matches: 1. CDR1 is MNHEY, CDR2 SVGAGI, per germline.

This chain links TRBV27 with TRBJ1-2; 7 bases are shared with TRBD1. This CDR3 contains 16 residues. The V gene end was trimmed by 5 bases and the J gene end by 1 base; junction bases not matched to a gene: 10. Germline V gene data show CDR1 as MNHEY and CDR2 as SMNVEV (reference sequence). The CDR3 DNA sequence: TGTGCCAGCAGTCCCTCCTGGGACAGCCTTAACTATGGCTACACCTTC. It encodes CASSPSWDSLNYGYTF.

The J gene is TRBJ2-1, the V gene TRBV18; 10 nucleotides line up with TRBD1. From germline, CDR1 is KGHSH and CDR2 LQKENI. This CDR3 is built from 15 residues. Losses at the gene ends were 3 bases for V and 12 bases for J; bases not matched to a gene: 11. The CDR3 bases are TGTGCCAGCTCACCCCAGACAGGGGGCGCCTCCGGGCAGTTCTTC. This translates into CASSPQTGGASGQFF. Full variable domain (rest looked up from reference TRBV18 and TRBJ2-1): NAGVMQNPRHLVRRRGQEARLRCSPMKGHSHVYWYRQLPEEGLKFMVYLQKENIIDESGMPKERFSAEFPKEGPSILRIQQVVRGDSAAYFCASSPQTGGASGQFFGPGTRLTVL.

V usage is TRBV29-1 and J usage is TRBJ1-2; 9 bases line up with TRBD1. Trimming cost V 3 bases and J 1 base; bases outside gene matches: 9. Germline CDR1 and CDR2: SQVTM and ANQGSEA. This CDR3 spans 16 amino acids. CDR3 DNA: TGCAGCGTTGACGGGACAGGGCTGGGGAGTAACTATGGCTACACCTTC. The encoded protein is CSVDGTGLGSNYGYTF.

The V and J genes are TRBV19 and TRBJ2-2; weak D call: TRBD1 (6 bases). CDR3 length: 15 amino acids. Per germline, CDR1 LNHDA and CDR2 SQIVND (reference sequence). The ends were cut back, 7 bases at V and 6 bases at J, with 18 bases in the middle. Written as DNA, the CDR3 is TGTGCCAGTACCCCACTGGGGGCTGTCTCCGGGGAGCTGTTTTTT. Translating gives CASTPLGAVSGELFF.

The chain is built from TRBV29-1 and TRBJ2-7; 10 bases match TRBD1. V lost 7 bases and J lost 5; bases outside the gene matches: 11. The CDR3 runs to 14 residues. Germline V gene lookup returns CDR1 SQVTM and CDR2 ANQGSEA. The DNA of the CDR3 is TGCAGCGCTGTAGTAGGGACAGGGGTCCACGAGCAGTACTTC. Its protein product is CSAVVGTGVHEQYF.

The chain has TRBV11-3 and TRBJ2-1; D perhaps matches TRBD1 (5 bases). Germline CDR1 and CDR2: SGHNT and YENEEA. With 5 bases removed from V and 6 bases from J, the gap between germline ends came to 5 bases. CDR3 length: 11 amino acids. CDR3 sequence: CASSQGNEQFF. The CDR3 region has the DNA TGTGCCAGCAGCCAGGGCAATGAGCAGTTCTTC.

This sequence joins TRBV6-5 and TRBJ2-5, with D possibly matching TRBD2 (5 bases). CDR3 size: 15 residues. V was shortened by 0 bases and J by 5 bases, with 13 bases between the two germline ends. The germline CDR1 and CDR2 sequences are MNHEY and SVGAGI. DNA for the CDR3: TGTGCCAGCAGTTACTCGTCGTCTAGCCGGGAGACCCAGTACTTC. It codes for CASSYSSSSRETQYF.

The J gene is TRBJ2-5, the V gene TRBV10-3; 10 bases fit TRBD2. V dropped 2 bases and J dropped 2; count of bases not matched to a gene: 2. The CDR3 is made up of 15 amino acids. Germline V gives CDR1 ENHRY, CDR2 SYGVKD. In DNA, the CDR3 is TGTGCCATCAGTGAGGGACTAGCGGATCAAGAGACCCAGTACTTC. It codes for CAISEGLADQETQYF.

The rearrangement joins TRBV6-5 to TRBJ2-2, with 9 bases identical to TRBD1. Germline loops: CDR1 MNHEY, CDR2 SVGAGI. This CDR3 has 16 amino acids. Germline trimming cut 2 bases from V and 7 bases from J; bases unmatched to any gene: 8. DNA of the CDR3: TGTGCCAGCAGTTACCTCGGGACAGGGTTTGTCGGGGAGCTGTTTTTT. This codes for CASSYLGTGFVGELFF.

The chain joins TRBV9 to TRBJ2-2, with D maybe TRBD2 (6 bases). Trimming cost V 0 bases and J 7 bases, with 13 bases left between them. Looked up from germline, CDR1 is SGDLS and CDR2 is YYNGEE. The CDR3 is made up of 15 amino acids. The CDR3 loop is CASSVVVGGGGELFF. The CDR3 DNA sequence: TGTGCCAGCAGCGTAGTAGTTGGGGGAGGCGGGGAGCTGTTTTTT.

V usage is TRBV28 and J usage is TRBJ1-1; the match to TRBD1 covers 9 bases. This CDR3 region has 14 residues. The ends lost 7 bases at V and 9 bases at J; junction bases unmatched: 12. Germline loops: CDR1 MDHEN, CDR2 SYDVKM. The CDR3 spells CASIRTGGARKAFF. DNA for the CDR3: TGTGCCAGCATTAGAACAGGGGGCGCCAGGAAAGCTTTCTTT.

J is TRBJ2-3 and V is TRBV2, with 13 bases lining up with TRBD2. Looked up from germline, CDR1 is SNHLY and CDR2 is FYNNEI. The CDR3 consists of 17 residues. V trimming: 6 bases; J trimming: 0 bases; junction bases outside the gene matches: 6. The DNA of the CDR3 is TGTGCCAGCAGCCCGGGACTAGCGGGACCTAGCACAGATACGCAGTATTTT. Encoded protein: CASSPGLAGPSTDTQYF.

The V and J genes are TRBV28 and TRBJ1-3, with 8 bases that match TRBD1. Per germline, CDR1 MDHEN and CDR2 SYDVKM. The CDR3 consists of 14 residues. V lost 6 bases and J lost 3; bases outside the gene matches: 4. The CDR3 DNA follows: TGTGCCAGCAGGCTGGACAGGGTTGGAAACACCATATATTTT. Its translation is CASRLDRVGNTIYF. The whole variable domain, filled in from reference TRBV28 and TRBJ1-3, reads DVKVTQSSRYLVKRTGEKVFLECVQDMDHENMFWYRQDPGLGLRLIYFSYDVKMKEKGDIPEGYSVSREKKERFSLILESASTNQTSMYLCASRLDRVGNTIYFGEGSWLTVV.

The chain links TRBV6-1 to TRBJ2-3; tentative D call: TRBD1 (6 bases). The germline gives CDR1 MNHNS, CDR2 SASEGT. This CDR3 contains 16 residues. V shed 2 bases and J shed 5 bases, with 17 bases lying between them. The CDR3 sequence is CASSELGASTRDTQYF. The CDR3 coding sequence is TGTGCCAGCAGTGAATTGGGGGCAAGTACGAGAGATACGCAGTATTTT.

The chain uses TRBV11-3 and TRBJ1-1; D not certain. CDR3 length: 11 residues. Deletions cut 5 bases from V and 3 bases from J, with 4 bases between. Germline assignment: CDR1 SGHNT and CDR2 YENEEA. The CDR3: CASSLHTEAFF. Written as DNA, the CDR3 is TGTGCCAGCAGCCTTCACACTGAAGCTTTCTTT.

The chain joins TRBV6-6 to TRBJ1-5; 7 bases are a match to TRBD1. Unmatched junction bases numbered 13, after V lost 10 bases and J lost 4 bases. Germline CDR1 MNHNY, CDR2 SVGAGI (reference sequence). The CDR3 runs to 15 residues. The CDR3 DNA reads TGTGCCACCCATTACTTCGGGACAGATAATCAGCCCCAGCATTTT. This encodes CATHYFGTDNQPQHF.

This chain joins TRBV25-1 and TRBJ2-2, with 11 positions matching TRBD2. Germline CDR1 MGHDK, CDR2 SYGVNS. The CDR3 consists of 15 residues. Unmatched junction bases numbered 9, after V lost 6 bases and J lost 9 bases. The CDR3 sequence: CASSSTSGIFRELFF. The CDR3 bases are TGTGCCAGCAGCTCGACTAGCGGGATCTTCCGGGAGCTGTTTTTT.

Only one count was recorded for this clone. The chain carries TRBV6-1 and TRBJ2-1; 13 nucleotides align to TRBD2. CDR1 and CDR2 from the germline V gene are MNHNS and SASEGT. With 8 bases clipped from V and 12 bases from J, the junction kept 13 bases outside the gene matches. The CDR3 sequence is 15 residues long. The CDR3 nucleotides are TGTGCCAGCGTCACGGGACTAGCGGGACCCCCCGGGCAGTTCTTC. Amino acid sequence: CASVTGLAGPPGQFF.

The chain is built from TRBV10-3 and TRBJ2-1; D unresolved. Trimming removed 4 bases at V and 10 bases at J, with 14 bases between. From germline, CDR1 is ENHRY and CDR2 SYGVKD. The length of the CDR3 is 13 residues. In nucleotides, the CDR3 is TGTGCCATCAGTGGGCAGCAACTACTGGAGCAGTTCTTC. Its protein is CAISGQQLLEQFF.

The chain combines TRBV19 with TRBJ1-1, with 11 bases fitting TRBD1. The germline V gene has CDR1 LNHDA and CDR2 SQIVND (reference sequence). The CDR3 consists of 15 residues. The J segment lost 7 bases and the V segment lost 3 bases, leaving 7 bases of the junction unmatched. CDR3 loop: CASSITGTGGSEAFF. Here the CDR3 DNA reads TGTGCCAGTAGTATCACCGGGACAGGGGGTAGTGAAGCTTTCTTT.

This clone was observed a single time. This rearrangement joins TRBV27 to TRBJ2-3; 7 nucleotides agree with TRBD1. Germline assignment: CDR1 MNHEY and CDR2 SMNVEV (reference sequence). V was clipped by 6 bases and J by 5 bases; unmatched bases: 8. This CDR3 has 14 amino acids. CDR3 DNA sequence: TGTGCCAGCAGAAGGTCAGGGGGTCGAGATACGCAGTATTTT. Translated: CASRRSGGRDTQYF.

J is TRBJ1-1 and V is TRBV14; TRBD1 matches at 11 bases. Germline CDR1 reads SGHDN; CDR2 reads FVKESK. CDR3 size: 16 residues. Unmatched junction bases numbered 4, after V lost 4 bases and J lost 0 bases. The CDR3: CASSPDRGRVNTEAFF. DNA for the CDR3: TGTGCCAGCAGCCCGGACAGGGGGCGGGTGAACACTGAAGCTTTCTTT. Full variable domain (rest looked up from reference TRBV14 and TRBJ1-1): EAGVTQFPSHSVIEKGQTVTLRCDPISGHDNLYWYRRVMGKEIKFLLHFVKESKQDESGMPNNRFLAERTGGTYSTLKVQPAELEDSGVYFCASSPDRGRVNTEAFFGQGTRLTVV.

The genes are TRBV7-2 and TRBJ1-1, with D unresolved. This CDR3 region has 13 residues. CDR1 is SGHTA and CDR2 is FQGNSA in the germline V gene. The V end was cut by 6 bases, the J end by 1 base, with 9 bases between. This CDR3 is CASSPTENTEAFF. In nucleotides, the CDR3 is TGTGCCAGCAGTCCCACAGAGAACACTGAAGCTTTCTTT.

The genes are TRBV21-1 and TRBJ2-3; whether TRBD1, the table's D call, matches the DNA was not checked. TRBV21-1 is a documented pseudogene. This CDR3 region has 16 residues. CDR3 coding DNA: TGTGCCAGCAGCAATCTGGAGTTTGGTTGGGGGCATACGCAGTATTTT. This sequence encodes CASSNLEFGWGHTQYF.

This chain connects TRBV5-6 to TRBJ1-4; D ambiguous. CDR1 and CDR2 (germline): SGHDT, YYEEEE. This CDR3 is 13 amino acids long. The V and J ends lost 0 bases and 2 bases respectively, with 2 bases between them. CDR3 amino acids: CASSLATNEKLFF. The CDR3 nucleotides are TGTGCCAGCAGCTTGGCGACTAATGAAAAACTGTTTTTT.

The chain couples TRBV2 to TRBJ2-6; possible D gene TRBD2, 5 bases. The CDR3 spans 17 residues. V was trimmed by 1 base and J by 1 base, leaving 11 bases between them. CDR1 is SNHLY, CDR2 FYNNEI, per germline. The CDR3 region has the DNA TGTGCCAGCAGTGAAGGGTCCGGGGTTTCTGGGGCCAACGTCCTGACTTTC. Residues: CASSEGSGVSGANVLTF.

The V gene is TRBV11-2, the J gene TRBJ1-1, with 9 nucleotides matching TRBD1. The V gene end was trimmed by 7 bases and the J gene end by 10 bases; junction bases not matched to a gene: 4. The CDR3 consists of 11 residues. The germline V gene encodes CDR1 SGHAT and CDR2 FQNNGV. CDR3 protein: CASNRGHGAFF. The CDR3 DNA reads TGTGCCAGCAACAGGGGGCATGGAGCTTTCTTT.